This T cell receptor (beta chain) was captured by sequencing in a study of response to subunit inactivated influenza vaccine. Findings of the study overall: Authors suggested few new T cells are recruited by each seasonal influenza vaccination.

Each CDR3 protein is one row after TCRdb ran MiXCR on the RT-PCR reads. The sample contains 400,000 to 550,000 distinct CDR3 sequences, approximately 24% of which appear only once. Trimming took 3 bases from V and 3 from J; bases not matched to a gene: 4. CDR1 DFQATT and CDR2 SNEGSKA come from the germline V gene (reference sequence). The CDR3 consists of 15 residues. Worth noting for this clonotype: The antigen remains undetermined.

The clonotype comes from a man aged 45-60 years who received an inactivated influenza vaccine. The source material was CD4+ T cells sorted from PBMCs, sampled more than 4 days after vaccination. The V gene is TRBV20-1, the J gene TRBJ2-2, with 10 bases matching TRBD2. The DNA for the CDR3 is TGCAGTGCTAGCGGACTAGCGGACCACACCGGGGAGCTGTTTTTT. Residues: CSASGLADHTGELFF.